A selection of T cell receptor beta chains follows, all from one sample in a study of graft-versus-host responses after intestinal transplantation. The protocol was immunoSEQ multiplex PCR, while the TCRdb copy is restricted to in-frame clones and leaves out a portion. The sample records some 8,700 clones, more than 85% being singletons. The sample consisted of PBMCs, taken 11 days after intestinal transplantation. The receptors originated from a human patient who received an intestinal transplant, so some T cells may come from the graft donor. Both conserved end residues are part of each CDR3. D genes are given only for firm matches. For some rows the clone size is stated as once, few or many, or as a class when expanded; others skip it.

j_call | clone_size | v_call | d_call | cdr3_nt | cdr3_aa
TRBJ1-3 | . | TRBV6-1 | . | TGTGCCAGCAGAATGGGCCAGGCCACTGGAAACACCATATATTTT | CASRMGQATGNTIYF
TRBJ2-1 | . | TRBV7-9 | . | TGTGCCAGCCGCCCGGCGGGCGGGATATACAATGAGCAGTTCTTC | CASRPAGGIYNEQFF
TRBJ1-3 | few | TRBV5-1 | . | TGCGCCAGCAGCGTCCGGGGGGACTCTGGAAACACCATATATTTT | CASSVRGDSGNTIYF
TRBJ2-4 | . | TRBV6-5 | . | TGTGCCACCACACAGGGAAGGGAAAACATTCAGTACTTC | CATTQGRENIQYF
TRBJ2-2 | . | TRBV27 | . | TGTGCCAGCTCCTGGGGAGCCGGGGAGCTGTTTTTT | CASSWGAGELFF
TRBJ2-3 | . | TRBV6-6 | TRBD2 | TGTGCCAGCGGACGTAGCGGGGTCACAGATACGCAGTATTTT | CASGRSGVTDTQYF
TRBJ2-3 | . | TRBV4-1 | TRBD1 | TGCGCCAGCAGCCAAGAAGACAGGGCGGATACGCAGTATTTT | CASSQEDRADTQYF
TRBJ2-1 | . | TRBV20-1 | . | TGCAGTTCCCTGACGGGAAATGAGCAGTTCTTC | CSSLTGNEQFF
TRBJ2-3 | . | TRBV27 | TRBD1 | TGTGCCAGCAGTTTATTAGAGGGGGCCTCCACAGATACGCAGTATTTT | CASSLLEGASTDTQYF
TRBJ2-1 | . | TRBV9 | . | TGTGCCAGCAGCGTACAGGTCCCAGACAATGAGCAGTTCTTC | CASSVQVPDNEQFF
TRBJ2-7 | . | TRBV6-1 | . | TGTGCCAGCACGGAGGAGCCACCCTACGAGCAGTACTTC | CASTEEPPYEQYF
TRBJ2-5 | . | TRBV7-9 | . | TGTGCCAGCAGCCTCAGGGTTATGGGAGAGACCCAGTACTTC | CASSLRVMGETQYF
TRBJ2-7 | . | TRBV5-6 | TRBD2 | TGTGCCAGCAGCTTCCCGAGCGGGGGCTCCTACGAGCAGTACTTC | CASSFPSGGSYEQYF
TRBJ2-7 | . | TRBV4-1 | TRBD1 | TGCGCCAGCAGCCAAGGGATCCGGGACAGGGTCTACGAGCAGTACTTC | CASSQGIRDRVYEQYF